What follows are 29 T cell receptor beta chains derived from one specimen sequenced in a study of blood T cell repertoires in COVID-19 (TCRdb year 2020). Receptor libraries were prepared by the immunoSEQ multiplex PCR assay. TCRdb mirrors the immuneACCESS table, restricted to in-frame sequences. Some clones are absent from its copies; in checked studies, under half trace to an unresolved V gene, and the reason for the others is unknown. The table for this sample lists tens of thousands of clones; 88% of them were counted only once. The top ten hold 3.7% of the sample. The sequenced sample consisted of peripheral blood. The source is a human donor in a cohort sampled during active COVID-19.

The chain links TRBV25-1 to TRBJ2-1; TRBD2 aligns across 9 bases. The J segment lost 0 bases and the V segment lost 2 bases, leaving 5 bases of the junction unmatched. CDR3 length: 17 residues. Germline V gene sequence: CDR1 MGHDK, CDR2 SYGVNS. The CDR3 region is CASSEASGIVSYNEQFF. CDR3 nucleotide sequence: TGTGCCAGCAGTGAAGCTAGCGGGATAGTCTCCTACAATGAGCAGTTCTTC.

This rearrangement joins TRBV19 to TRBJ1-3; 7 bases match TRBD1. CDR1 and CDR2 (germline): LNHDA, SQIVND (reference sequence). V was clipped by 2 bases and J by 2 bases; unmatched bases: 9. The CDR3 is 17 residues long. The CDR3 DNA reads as TGTGCCAGTAGTATAAGGGCAGGGGGTCGCCCTGGAAACACCATATATTTT. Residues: CASSIRAGGRPGNTIYF. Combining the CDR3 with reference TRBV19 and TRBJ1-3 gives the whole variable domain DGGITQSPKYLFRKEGQNVTLSCEQNLNHDAMYWYRQDPGQGLRLIYYSQIVNDFQKGDIAEGYSVSREKKESFPLTVTSAQKNPTAFYLCASSIRAGGRPGNTIYFGEGSWLTVV.

The CDR3 bases are TGCGCCAGCAGCTTGGAGGGCAGGGGAACCGGGGAGCTGTTTTTT. Translated, it gives CASSLEGRGTGELFF. The chain has TRBV5-1 and TRBJ2-2; weak D call: TRBD1 (6 bases). The CDR3 contains 15 residues. Per germline, CDR1 SGHRS and CDR2 YFSETQ. V was clipped by 0 bases and J by 5 bases, with 11 bases between them.

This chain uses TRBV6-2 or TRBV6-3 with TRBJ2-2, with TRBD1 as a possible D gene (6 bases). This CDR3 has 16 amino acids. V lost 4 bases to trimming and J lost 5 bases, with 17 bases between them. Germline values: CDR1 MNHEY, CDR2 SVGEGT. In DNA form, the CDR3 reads TGTGCCAGCAGTTCCCAACAGGGTATAATAACCGGGGAGCTGTTTTTT. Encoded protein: CASSSQQGIITGELFF.

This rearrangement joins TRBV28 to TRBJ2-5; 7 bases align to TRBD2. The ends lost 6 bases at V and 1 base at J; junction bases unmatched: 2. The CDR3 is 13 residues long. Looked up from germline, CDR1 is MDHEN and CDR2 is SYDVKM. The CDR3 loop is CASRTSAQETQYF. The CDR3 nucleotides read TGTGCCAGCAGAACTAGCGCCCAAGAGACCCAGTACTTC.

The CDR3 here is CASSLGAGPSSGNTIYF. The CDR3 DNA follows: TGCGCCAGCAGCTTGGGAGCAGGGCCGAGCTCTGGAAACACCATATATTTT. The rearrangement joins TRBV5-1 to TRBJ1-3; weak D call: TRBD1 (5 bases). Germline CDR1 reads SGHRS; CDR2 reads YFSETQ. The CDR3 totals 17 residues. Trimming removed 0 bases at V and 0 bases at J, with 13 bases between.

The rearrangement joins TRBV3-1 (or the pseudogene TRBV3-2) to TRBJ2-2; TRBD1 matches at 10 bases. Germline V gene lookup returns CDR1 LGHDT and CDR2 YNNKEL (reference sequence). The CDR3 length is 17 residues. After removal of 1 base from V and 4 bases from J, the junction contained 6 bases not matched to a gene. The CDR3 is CASSQVRDRGITGELFF. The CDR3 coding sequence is TGTGCCAGCAGCCAAGTCCGGGACAGGGGAATCACCGGGGAGCTGTTTTTT.

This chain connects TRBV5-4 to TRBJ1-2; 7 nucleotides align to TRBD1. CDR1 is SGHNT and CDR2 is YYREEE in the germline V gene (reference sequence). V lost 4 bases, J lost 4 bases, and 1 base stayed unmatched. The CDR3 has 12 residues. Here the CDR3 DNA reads TGTGCCAGCAGCGGGACAGTCTATGGCTACACCTTC. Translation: CASSGTVYGYTF.

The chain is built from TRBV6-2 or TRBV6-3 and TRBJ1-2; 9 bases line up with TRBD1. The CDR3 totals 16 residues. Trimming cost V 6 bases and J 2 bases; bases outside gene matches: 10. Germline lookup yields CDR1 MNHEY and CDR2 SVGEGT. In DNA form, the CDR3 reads TGTGCCAGCAGCCCTTGGACAGGGGACCTAAACTATGGCTACACCTTC. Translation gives CASSPWTGDLNYGYTF.

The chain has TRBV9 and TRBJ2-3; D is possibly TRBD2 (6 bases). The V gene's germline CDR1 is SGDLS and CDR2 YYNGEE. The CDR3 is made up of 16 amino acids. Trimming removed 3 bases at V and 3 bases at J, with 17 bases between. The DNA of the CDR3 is TGTGCCAGCAGCGGAGGAGCGGAGGGCAGGACAGATACGCAGTATTTT. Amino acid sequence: CASSGGAEGRTDTQYF. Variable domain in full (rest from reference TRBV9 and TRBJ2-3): DSGVTQTPKHLITATGQRVTLRCSPRSGDLSVYWYQQSLDQGLQFLIQYYNGEERAKGNILERFSAQQFPDLHSELNLSSLELGDSALYFCASSGGAEGRTDTQYFGPGTRLTVL.

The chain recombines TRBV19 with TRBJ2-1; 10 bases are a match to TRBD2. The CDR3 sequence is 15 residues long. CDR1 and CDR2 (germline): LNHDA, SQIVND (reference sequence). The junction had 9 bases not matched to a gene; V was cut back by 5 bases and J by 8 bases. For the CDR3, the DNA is TGTGCCAGTAGTCTCCTAGCGGGAGTATCGTATGAGCAGTTCTTC. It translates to CASSLLAGVSYEQFF.

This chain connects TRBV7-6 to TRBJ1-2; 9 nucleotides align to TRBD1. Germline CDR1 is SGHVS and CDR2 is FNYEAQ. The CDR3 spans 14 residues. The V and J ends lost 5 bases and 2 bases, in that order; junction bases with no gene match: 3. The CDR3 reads CASSRGQGNYGYTF. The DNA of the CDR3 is TGTGCCAGCAGCCGGGGACAGGGAAACTATGGCTACACCTTC.

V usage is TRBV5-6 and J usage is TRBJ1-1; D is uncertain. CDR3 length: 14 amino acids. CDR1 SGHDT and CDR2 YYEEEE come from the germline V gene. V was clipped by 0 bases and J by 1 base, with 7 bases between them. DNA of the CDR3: TGTGCCAGCAGCTTGGCACACCAGAACACTGAAGCTTTCTTT. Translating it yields CASSLAHQNTEAFF.

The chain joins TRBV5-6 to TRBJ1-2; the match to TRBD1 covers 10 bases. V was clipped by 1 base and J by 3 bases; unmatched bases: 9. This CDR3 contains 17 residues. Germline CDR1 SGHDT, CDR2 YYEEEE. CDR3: CASSLRDRGLSYYGYTF. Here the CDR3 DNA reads TGTGCCAGCAGCTTGAGGGACAGGGGCCTTAGTTACTATGGCTACACCTTC. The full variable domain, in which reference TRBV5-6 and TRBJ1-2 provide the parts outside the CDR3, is DAGVTQSPTHLIKTRGQQVTLRCSPKSGHDTVSWYQQALGQGPQFIFQYYEEEERQRGNFPDRFSGHQFPNYSSELNVNALLLGDSALYLCASSLRDRGLSYYGYTFGSGTRLTVV.

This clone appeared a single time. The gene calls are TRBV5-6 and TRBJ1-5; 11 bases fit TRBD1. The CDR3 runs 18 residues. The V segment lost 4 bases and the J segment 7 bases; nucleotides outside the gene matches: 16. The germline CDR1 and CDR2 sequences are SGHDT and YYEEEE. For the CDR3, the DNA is TGTGCCAGCAGCGTAACGGCTTGGACAGGGGGCGAGGGACAGCCCCAGCATTTT. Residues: CASSVTAWTGGEGQPQHF.

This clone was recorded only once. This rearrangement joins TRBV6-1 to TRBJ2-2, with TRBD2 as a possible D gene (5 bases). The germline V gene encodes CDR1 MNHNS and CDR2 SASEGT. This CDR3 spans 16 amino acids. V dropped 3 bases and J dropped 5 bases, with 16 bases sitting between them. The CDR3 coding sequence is TGTGCCAGCAGTGATAGACACCCGACGGGAACCGGGGAGCTGTTTTTT. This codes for CASSDRHPTGTGELFF.

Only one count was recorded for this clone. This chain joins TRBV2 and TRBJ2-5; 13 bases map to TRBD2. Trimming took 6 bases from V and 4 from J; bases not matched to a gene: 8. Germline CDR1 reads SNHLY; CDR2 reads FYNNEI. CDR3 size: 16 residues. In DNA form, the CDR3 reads TGTGCCAGCAGAGAAACTAGCGGGGGGGCCAGAGAGACCCAGTACTTC. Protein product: CASRETSGGARETQYF.

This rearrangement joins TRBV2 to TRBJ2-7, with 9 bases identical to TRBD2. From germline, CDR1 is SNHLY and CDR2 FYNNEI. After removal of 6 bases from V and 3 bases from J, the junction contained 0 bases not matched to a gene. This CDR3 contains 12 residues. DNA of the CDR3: TGTGCCAGCAGGACTAGCGGCTACGAGCAGTACTTC. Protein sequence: CASRTSGYEQYF.

The CDR3 DNA is TGTGCCAGCAGTCCCCGAGGGACAGGGGTCACTGAAGCTTTCTTT. Translation gives CASSPRGTGVTEAFF. The rearrangement links TRBV6-5 to TRBJ1-1; 10 bases map to TRBD1. The germline gives CDR1 MNHEY, CDR2 SVGAGI. J lost 4 bases, V lost 5 bases, and 7 bases had no gene match. The CDR3 runs to 15 residues.

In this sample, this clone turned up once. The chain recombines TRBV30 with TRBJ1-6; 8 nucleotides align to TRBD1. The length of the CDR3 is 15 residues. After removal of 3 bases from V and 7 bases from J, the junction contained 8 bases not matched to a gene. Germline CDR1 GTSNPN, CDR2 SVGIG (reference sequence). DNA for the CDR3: TGTGCCTGGAGGGGCTCAGGGGGCTGGAATTCACCCCTCCACTTT. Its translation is CAWRGSGGWNSPLHF.

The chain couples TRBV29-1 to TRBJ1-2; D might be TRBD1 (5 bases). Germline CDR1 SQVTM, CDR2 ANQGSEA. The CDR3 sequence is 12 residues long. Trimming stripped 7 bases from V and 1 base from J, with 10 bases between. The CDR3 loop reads CSATTVNYGYTF. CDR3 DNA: TGCAGCGCCACGACAGTTAACTATGGCTACACCTTC.

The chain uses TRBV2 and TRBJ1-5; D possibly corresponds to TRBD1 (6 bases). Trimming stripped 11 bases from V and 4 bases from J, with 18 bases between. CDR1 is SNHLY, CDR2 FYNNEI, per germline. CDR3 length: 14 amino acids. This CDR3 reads CAGSRGQKNQPQHF. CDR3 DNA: TGTGCCGGGTCCAGAGGACAGAAGAATCAGCCCCAGCATTTT.

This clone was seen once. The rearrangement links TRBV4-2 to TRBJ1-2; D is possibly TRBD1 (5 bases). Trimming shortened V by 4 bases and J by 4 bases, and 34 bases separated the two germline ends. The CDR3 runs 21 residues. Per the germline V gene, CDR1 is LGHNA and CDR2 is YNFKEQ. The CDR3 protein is CASSLRPPKPDSDDRFYGYTF. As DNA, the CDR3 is TGTGCCAGCAGCCTCCGCCCACCTAAGCCCGACAGCGACGATCGCTTCTATGGCTACACCTTC.

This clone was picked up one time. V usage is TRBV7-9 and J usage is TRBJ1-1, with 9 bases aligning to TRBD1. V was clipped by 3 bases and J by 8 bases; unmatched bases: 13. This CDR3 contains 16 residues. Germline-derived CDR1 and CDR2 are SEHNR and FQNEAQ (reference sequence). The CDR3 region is CASSFSGSGQGREAFF. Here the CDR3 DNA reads TGTGCCAGCAGCTTCAGCGGGTCGGGACAGGGCAGAGAAGCTTTCTTT. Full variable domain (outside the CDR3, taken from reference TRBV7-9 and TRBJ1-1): DTGVSQNPRHKITKRGQNVTFRCDPISEHNRLYWYRQTLGQGPEFLTYFQNEAQLEKSRLLSDRFSAERPKGSFSTLEIQRTEQGDSAMYLCASSFSGSGQGREAFFGQGTRLTVV.

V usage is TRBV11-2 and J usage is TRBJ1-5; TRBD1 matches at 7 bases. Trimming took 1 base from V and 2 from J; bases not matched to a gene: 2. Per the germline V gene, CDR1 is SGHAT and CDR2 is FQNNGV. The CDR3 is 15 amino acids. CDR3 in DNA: TGTGCCAGCAGCTTAGGTACAGGGGGCAATCAGCCCCAGCATTTT. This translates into CASSLGTGGNQPQHF.

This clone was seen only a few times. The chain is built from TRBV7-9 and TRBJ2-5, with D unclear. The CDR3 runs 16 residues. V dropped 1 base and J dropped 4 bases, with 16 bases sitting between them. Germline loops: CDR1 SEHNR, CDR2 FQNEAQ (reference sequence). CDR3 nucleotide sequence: TGTGCCAGCAGCTTAGGGCCGACTGCCACCACAGAGACCCAGTACTTC. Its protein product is CASSLGPTATTETQYF.

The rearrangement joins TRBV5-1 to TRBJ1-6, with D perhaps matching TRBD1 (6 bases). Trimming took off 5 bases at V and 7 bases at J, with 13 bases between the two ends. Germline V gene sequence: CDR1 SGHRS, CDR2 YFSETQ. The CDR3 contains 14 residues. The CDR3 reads CASRAVGANSPLHF. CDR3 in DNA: TGCGCCAGCAGAGCAGTGGGGGCCAATTCACCCCTCCACTTT.

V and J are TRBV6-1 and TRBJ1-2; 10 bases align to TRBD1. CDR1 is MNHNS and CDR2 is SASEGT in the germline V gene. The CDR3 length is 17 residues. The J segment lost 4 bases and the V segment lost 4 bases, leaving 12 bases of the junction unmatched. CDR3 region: CASSARDRGLLGYGYTF. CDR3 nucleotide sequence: TGTGCCAGCAGTGCGAGGGACAGGGGTTTGCTGGGCTATGGCTACACCTTC.

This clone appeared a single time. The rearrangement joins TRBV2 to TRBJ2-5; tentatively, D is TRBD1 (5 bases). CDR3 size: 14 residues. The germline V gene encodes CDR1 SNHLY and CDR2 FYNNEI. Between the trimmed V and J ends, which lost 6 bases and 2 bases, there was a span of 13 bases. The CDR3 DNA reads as TGTGCCAGCAGGAAGACAGAGAAACAAGAGACCCAGTACTTC. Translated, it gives CASRKTEKQETQYF.